The table lists the clone carrying this T cell receptor (beta chain) with many counts. What it recognizes is unknown. The sample originates from a study of regulatory T cells in long-lasting Graves disease. In the study overall: The study counted Graves' disease as persistent given over 5 years of antithyroid drugs and positive TSH receptor antibodies. The study's findings and limits: Thyroid tissue was not sampled; only peripheral blood was. The number of shared public clonotypes was higher in persistent patients (about 2,700) than new patients (approximately 1,000).

The CDR3 sequence is 14 residues long. The germline CDR1 and CDR2 sequences are PRHDT and FYEKMQ (reference sequence). V lost 2 bases, J lost 6 bases, and 14 bases lay in between. Stated time point: persistent/refractory GD, antithyroid drugs over 5 years with positive TRAb. Making the TCR library involved RNA that had been extracted from PBMCs. HTBI primers from iRepertoire and Arm-PCR of CDR3 regions yielded the TCR beta libraries. TCRdb itself ran the multiplex PCR reads through MiXCR, one entry per CDR3 protein. The sample has 400,000 to 450,000 distinct CDR3 sequences; less than 25% are singletons.

The rearrangement links TRBV13 to TRBJ2-7; D may be TRBD1 or TRBD2 (5 bases each). This clonotype was obtained from a female donor with Graves disease. Sample: peripheral blood mononuclear cells (PBMCs), taken when the disease was refractory, from a patient treated with antithyroid drugs. The CDR3 DNA sequence: TGTGCCAGCAGCTTATGGGACGGACTCGGCGAGCAGTACTTC. Its protein product is CASSLWDGLGEQYF.